This passage covers 2 T cell receptor beta chains from one sample sequenced in a study of blood T cell repertoires in COVID-19 (dated by TCRdb to the early 2020s). The library was prepared using the immunoSEQ multiplex PCR assay. TCRdb stores this immuneACCESS table with in-frame sequences only. Part of the clones is absent; in the studies checked, under half of the shortfall reflects unresolved V genes, and no reason is known for the rest. The table for this sample lists around 200,000 clones; around 81% of them were counted only once. The top ten clonotypes cover about 2.7% of the sample. Specimen: peripheral blood. Receptors originate from a human donor with acute or convalescent COVID-19. The donor label of this sample is uncertain.

The chain has TRBV3-1 (or the pseudogene TRBV3-2) and TRBJ2-2; TRBD1 matches at 8 bases. The CDR3 is made up of 15 amino acids. Unmatched junction bases numbered 3, after V lost 2 bases and J lost 4 bases. Germline lookup yields CDR1 LGHDT and CDR2 YNNKEL (reference sequence). CDR3 in DNA: TGTGCCAGCAGCCAACCAGGGGGCCGCACCGGGGAGCTGTTTTTT. Protein sequence: CASSQPGGRTGELFF.

V is TRBV11-2 and J is TRBJ2-7; D perhaps matches TRBD1 (5 bases). Trimming took off 0 bases at V and 3 bases at J, with 9 bases between the two ends. Germline CDR1 and CDR2: SGHAT and FQNNGV. The CDR3 consists of 14 residues. The CDR3 sequence is CASSLDRQNYEQYF. Written as DNA, the CDR3 is TGTGCCAGCAGCTTAGATAGACAGAACTACGAGCAGTACTTC.